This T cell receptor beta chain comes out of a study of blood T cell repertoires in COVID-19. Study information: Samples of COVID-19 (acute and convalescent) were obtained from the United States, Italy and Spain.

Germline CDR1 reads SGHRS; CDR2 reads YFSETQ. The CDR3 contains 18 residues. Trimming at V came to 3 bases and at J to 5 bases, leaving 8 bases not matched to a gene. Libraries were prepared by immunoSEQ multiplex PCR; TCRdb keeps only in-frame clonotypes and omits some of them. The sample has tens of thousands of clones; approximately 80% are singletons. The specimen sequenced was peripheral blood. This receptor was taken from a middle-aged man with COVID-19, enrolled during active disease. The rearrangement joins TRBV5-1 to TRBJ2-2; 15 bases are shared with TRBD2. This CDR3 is CASSSGLAGGRGTGELFF. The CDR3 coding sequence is TGCGCCAGCAGCTCGGGACTAGCGGGAGGACGGGGGACCGGGGAGCTGTTTTTT.